Only a few counts were recorded for the clone carrying this T cell receptor beta chain. This sample was taken from a study of identical twins. The CDR3 totals 16 residues. Germline V gives CDR1 KGHDR, CDR2 SFDVKD. V lost 4 bases and J lost 5, with 17 bases in between. MiXCR, applied by TCRdb to the 5' RACE reads, yields one record per CDR3 protein. The sample lists 400,000 or so distinct CDR3 sequences, about 10% occurring once. Healthy Caucasians made up all donors. Sequenced: naive T cells sorted from blood. The chain carries TRBV24-1 and TRBJ2-1; TRBD2 might be the D (6 bases). This clonotype was obtained from a woman aged 50 to 65 in good health. CDR3 in DNA: TGTGCCACCAGTGACTATGCCGGGAAGCGGGACAATGAGCAGTTCTTC. This translates into CATSDYAGKRDNEQFF.